This T cell receptor beta chain derives from a study of identical twins. Study-wide findings and caveats: Invariant MAIT and iNKT cells may have partly biased zero-insertion analyses.

V lost 1 base and J 1 base, leaving 4 bases between the germline ends. The germline V gene encodes CDR1 SEHNR and CDR2 FQNEAQ (reference sequence). CDR3 length: 14 amino acids. The sample holds a few counts of this clonotype. Its antigen is as yet unknown. It was template switching that added a universal primer site, and there were unique molecular identifiers on the cDNA. Each CDR3 protein is one row after TCRdb ran MiXCR on the 5' RACE reads. The sample contains 1.5 million to 2 million distinct CDR3 sequences, around a third of which appear only once. The source is a newborn girl in good health. The J gene is TRBJ1-4, the V gene TRBV7-9, with D hard to call. Specimen: cord blood. The CDR3 DNA reads as TGTGCCAGCAGCTTAGACAAAACTAATGAAAAACTGTTTTTT. This codes for CASSLDKTNEKLFF.